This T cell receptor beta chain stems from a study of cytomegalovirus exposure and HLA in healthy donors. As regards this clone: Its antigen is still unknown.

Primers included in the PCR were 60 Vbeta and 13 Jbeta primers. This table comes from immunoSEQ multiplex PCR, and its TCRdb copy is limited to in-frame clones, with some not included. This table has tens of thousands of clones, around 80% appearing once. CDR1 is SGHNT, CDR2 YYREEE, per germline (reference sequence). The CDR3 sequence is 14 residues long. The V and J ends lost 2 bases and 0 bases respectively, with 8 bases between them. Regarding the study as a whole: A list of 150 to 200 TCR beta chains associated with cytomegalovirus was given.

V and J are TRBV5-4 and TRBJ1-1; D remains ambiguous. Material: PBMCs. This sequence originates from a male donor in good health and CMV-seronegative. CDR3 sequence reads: CASSFPGMNTEAFF. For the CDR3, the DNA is TGTGCCAGCAGCTTTCCGGGTATGAACACTGAAGCTTTCTTT.